This paragraph reports one TCR beta chain. It lacks a known antigen. No base quality information exists; no much larger clone differs at one position. No immune events such as infections were documented for the healthy donors during the collection period. Healthy-donor blood repertoires served as a training cohort to calibrate time-dependent variance in a beta-binomial model of T-cell clone differential abundance. The training cohort comprised approximately 10 healthy donors, 3 female and 7 male. The donors were between roughly 25 and 70 years old, with an average age of roughly 40 years. Whole blood from each healthy donor was obtained from a commercial supplier and was collected at three time points two to three weeks apart. For immunosequencing, genomic DNA was extracted from unsorted whole blood. Trimming takes 0 bases off V and 7 bases off J; junction bases not matched to a gene: 3. From a lookup of the germline V gene, CDR1 and CDR2 are ENHRY and SYGVKD. The CDR3, cysteine through phenylalanine, is 14 amino acids long. The read is trimmed to its CDR3 DNA, 42 bases read in frame from base 1.

The entry originates in a study of identifying expanded T cells in peripheral blood (dated by TCRdb to about 2019). With regard to the full study: Technical replicates were generated by sequencing separate aliquots of the same genomic DNA pool, with four replicates compared pairwise.

The investigation overall reported the following: The beta-binomial model significantly reduced the number of clones called differentially abundant and the false-positive rate across all healthy-donor time intervals. It was expected by the authors that biological variance in healthy repertoires might increase further over much longer intervals, such as months to years. Around 1.2 differentially abundant clones were flagged by the binomial model between technical replicates, whereas about 15 and 19 were flagged over two weeks and four weeks, respectively. Across all healthy donors, variance in clone template counts between approximately two-week samples was found to increase significantly with total template count.

The immunoSEQ Assay, which relies on bias-controlled multiplex PCR amplification of genomic DNA, was used to profile TCRbeta CDR3 regions. Per the source publication's procedure: To quantify the absolute abundance of each unique TCRbeta CDR3 region, the sequences were collapsed and filtered. Differential abundance was assessed using a binomial (Fisher-equivalent) model and a beta-binomial model in which time-dependent variance fitted from healthy donors was added. Clones with fewer than 5 combined templates were removed, and differential abundance was called for clones with a Benjamini-Hochberg FDR below 0.01. The form v = (b*log(k)+a)^2 was used to model beta-binomial variance as a function of total template count across the two samples. TCRdb took this table from immuneACCESS and kept in-frame rearrangements with V and J called. Such tables lack part of the clones; where checked against another copy, unresolved V genes explain under half of the gap, and the rest is unexplained. D and trimming were read from the DNA, whereas the V and J calls and clone size are those reported in that table. This sample holds about 80,000 clones; around nine tenths were observed only once. Roughly 19% of the sample goes to the ten largest clones.

The sequence links TRBV10-3 to TRBJ2-1; TRBD2 lines up with 7 middle nucleotides. The sequenced material came from blood. The origin of this receptor is a person aged 18 to 75 in good health. The DNA reads as follows: TGTGCCATCAGTGAGTCGGTCGGGGGGAATGAGCAGTTCTTC. This yields the protein CAISESVGGNEQFF.